This entry lists 22 T cell receptor beta chains sequenced from one sample in a study of cytomegalovirus exposure and HLA in healthy donors. Primers included in the PCR were 60 Vbeta and 13 Jbeta primers. This table comes from immunoSEQ multiplex PCR, and its TCRdb copy is limited to in-frame clones, with some not included. The sample shows over 150,000 clones, about 88% of them seen only once. Sequenced input: PBMCs. Receptors were obtained from a girl in the first two years of life in good health and CMV-seronegative.

The chain has TRBV7-9 and TRBJ2-5, with TRBD2 matching over 12 bases. V was clipped by 2 bases and J by 2 bases; unmatched bases: 9. Germline CDR1 SEHNR, CDR2 FQNEAQ (reference sequence). CDR3 length equals 18 residues. CDR3 in amino acids: CASSLNGLAGGKQETQYF. The CDR3 DNA reads as TGTGCCAGCAGCTTAAACGGGCTAGCGGGGGGGAAACAAGAGACCCAGTACTTC.

The chain is built from TRBV5-6 and TRBJ1-2; tentative D call: TRBD1 (6 bases). The CDR3 totals 15 residues. In germline, CDR1 is SGHDT, CDR2 YYEEEE. Trimming stripped 0 bases from V and 4 bases from J, with 13 bases between. CDR3 DNA: TGTGCCAGCAGCTTGGCAGGGGCCGATGTCTATGGCTACACCTTC. Encoded protein: CASSLAGADVYGYTF. The full variable domain, with the rest looked up from reference TRBV5-6 and TRBJ1-2, is DAGVTQSPTHLIKTRGQQVTLRCSPKSGHDTVSWYQQALGQGPQFIFQYYEEEERQRGNFPDRFSGHQFPNYSSELNVNALLLGDSALYLCASSLAGADVYGYTFGSGTRLTVV.

This chain uses TRBV15 with TRBJ2-7; maybe TRBD2 (6 bases). This CDR3 has 16 amino acids. V was cut by 0 bases and J by 3 bases, with 15 bases left in between. Germline CDR1 LNHNV, CDR2 YYDKDF (reference sequence). The CDR3: CATSRDLWEDRYEQYF. Written as DNA, the CDR3 is TGTGCCACCAGCAGAGATCTGTGGGAGGATCGCTACGAGCAGTACTTC.

The chain carries TRBV4-1 and TRBJ1-2; D is unresolved. The germline V gene has CDR1 MGHRA and CDR2 YSYEKL. The CDR3 runs to 13 residues. The ends were cut back, 4 bases at V and 4 bases at J, with 10 bases in the middle. CDR3 coding DNA: TGCGCCAGCAGCCTCGGGTTGAGCTATGGCTACACCTTC. Its protein is CASSLGLSYGYTF.

This clone was detected once. The chain links TRBV19 to TRBJ1-1, with 7 bases identical to TRBD1. The CDR3 sequence is 14 residues long. Per germline, CDR1 LNHDA and CDR2 SQIVND (reference sequence). V trimming: 3 bases; J trimming: 1 base; junction bases outside the gene matches: 2. Written as DNA, the CDR3 is TGTGCCAGTAGTATGGGGACAGAGAACACTGAAGCTTTCTTT. This translates into CASSMGTENTEAFF.

The chain is built from TRBV18 and TRBJ2-5, with TRBD2 matching 11 bases. The CDR3 loop spans 18 amino acids. Germline CDR1 reads KGHSH; CDR2 reads LQKENI. Losses at the gene ends were 3 bases for V and 4 bases for J; bases not matched to a gene: 13. CDR3 bases: TGTGCCAGCTCACCTGTCGCCCCTAGCGGGGGGCCGGGAGAGACCCAGTACTTC. This gives the protein CASSPVAPSGGPGETQYF.

V and J are TRBV7-8 and TRBJ2-1; 9 bases align to TRBD2. With V trimmed by 6 bases and J by 5 bases, 17 bases remained unmatched. This CDR3 has 18 residues. Germline V gene sequence: CDR1 SGHVS, CDR2 FQNEAQ. CDR3 coding DNA: TGTGCCAGCAGGCCTAGGGGGCTAGGACTAGCGACCCACAATGAGCAGTTCTTC. As protein: CASRPRGLGLATHNEQFF. Variable domain in full (rest from reference TRBV7-8 and TRBJ2-1): GAGVSQSPRYKVAKRGQDVALRCDPISGHVSLFWYQQALGQGPEFLTYFQNEAQLDKSGLPSDRFFAERPEGSVSTLKIQRTQQEDSAVYLCASRPRGLGLATHNEQFFGPGTRLTVL.

The chain employs TRBV5-4 and TRBJ2-7; 9 nucleotides line up with TRBD2. CDR1 is SGHNT and CDR2 is YYREEE in the germline V gene (reference sequence). V was pared by 4 bases and J by 4 bases, with 15 bases of the junction left unmatched. This CDR3 spans 17 amino acids. The CDR3 region is CASSVPPGLASPYEQYF. The CDR3 nucleotides read TGTGCCAGCAGCGTCCCTCCGGGACTAGCTTCCCCTTACGAGCAGTACTTC.

V is TRBV5-4 and J is TRBJ2-5; 7 bases agree with TRBD1. CDR3 length equals 14 residues. CDR1 SGHNT and CDR2 YYREEE come from the germline V gene (reference sequence). J lost 1 base, V lost 2 bases, and 2 bases had no gene match. The CDR3 DNA reads TGTGCCAGCAGCTTTGGGACAGTCCAAGAGACCCAGTACTTC. It yields the protein CASSFGTVQETQYF.

This clone occurred once. The genes are TRBV5-4 and TRBJ1-5, with 9 bases matching TRBD1. With 2 bases clipped from V and 4 bases from J, the junction kept 1 base outside the gene matches. CDR3 size: 14 residues. Germline-derived CDR1 and CDR2 are SGHNT and YYREEE (reference sequence). CDR3: CASSFGTGNQPQHF. The CDR3 coding sequence is TGTGCCAGCAGCTTCGGGACAGGGAATCAGCCCCAGCATTTT.

This rearrangement joins TRBV6-5 to TRBJ1-6; D gene uncertain. This CDR3 has 12 amino acids. With 6 bases removed from V and 7 bases from J, the gap between germline ends came to 7 bases. Per germline, CDR1 MNHEY and CDR2 SVGAGI. The CDR3 protein is CASRRLNSPLHF. The CDR3 DNA is TGTGCCAGCAGGAGACTAAATTCACCCCTCCACTTT.

The rearrangement links TRBV6-1 to TRBJ1-2, with 8 positions matching TRBD1. This CDR3 has 12 amino acids. In germline, CDR1 is MNHNS, CDR2 SASEGT. J gave up 12 bases and V 1 base, and 4 bases lay outside the gene matches. CDR3 bases: TGTGCCAGCAGTGAAGGGACAGGGACCCACACCTTC. Amino acid sequence: CASSEGTGTHTF.

This chain joins TRBV5-4 and TRBJ2-3, with a possible D match to TRBD1 (6 bases). The CDR3 is 18 amino acids. V lost 1 base and J lost 0, with 18 bases in between. Looked up from germline, CDR1 is SGHNT and CDR2 is YYREEE (reference sequence). For the CDR3, the DNA is TGTGCCAGCAGCTTGTATGTATCAGGGGACCCTAGCACAGATACGCAGTATTTT. Amino acid sequence: CASSLYVSGDPSTDTQYF. Using reference TRBV5-4 and TRBJ2-3 for the parts outside the CDR3, the full variable domain is ETGVTQSPTHLIKTRGQQVTLRCSSQSGHNTVSWYQQALGQGPQFIFQYYREEENGRGNFPPRFSGLQFPNYSSELNVNALELDDSALYLCASSLYVSGDPSTDTQYFGPGTRLTVL.

The chain is built from TRBV5-4 and TRBJ1-2, with D possibly matching TRBD1 (5 bases). CDR1 is SGHNT and CDR2 is YYREEE in the germline V gene (reference sequence). With 5 bases removed from V and 4 bases from J, the gap between germline ends came to 21 bases. The CDR3 totals 16 residues. The chain's CDR3 is CASRGGSDGRIYGYTF. The CDR3 DNA reads as TGTGCCAGCAGGGGGGGGAGTGATGGACGGATCTATGGCTACACCTTC.

V usage is TRBV30 and J usage is TRBJ1-2; 10 nucleotides match TRBD1. Trimming cost V 0 bases and J 4 bases; bases outside gene matches: 8. The CDR3 contains 16 residues. The V gene's germline CDR1 is GTSNPN and CDR2 SVGIG (reference sequence). The CDR3 nucleotides read TGTGCCTGGAGTGTCACCGGGACAGGGGACCCCTATGGCTACACCTTC. The encoded protein is CAWSVTGTGDPYGYTF.

The J gene is TRBJ2-1, the V gene TRBV6-1; TRBD2 is a possible D gene (5 bases). Trimming took 4 bases from V and 1 from J, leaving 11 bases between them. The CDR3 covers 15 residues. From germline, CDR1 is MNHNS and CDR2 SASEGT. Here the CDR3 reads CASSVVGASYNEQFF. The CDR3 bases are TGTGCCAGCAGTGTAGTGGGAGCATCCTACAATGAGCAGTTCTTC.

The chain joins TRBV5-1 to TRBJ1-2; 9 bases are a match to TRBD1. This CDR3 has 15 amino acids. Trimming cost V 2 bases and J 7 bases; bases outside gene matches: 9. Germline V gene lookup returns CDR1 SGHRS and CDR2 YFSETQ. In DNA, the CDR3 is TGCGCCAGCAGCTTTGTGGGACAGGGAGAGGGTGGCTACACCTTC. As protein: CASSFVGQGEGGYTF.

This CDR3 reads CATSSGTGDPYSNQPQHF. The CDR3 bases are TGTGCCACCAGCTCCGGGACAGGGGACCCGTATAGCAATCAGCCCCAGCATTTT. The chain carries TRBV15 and TRBJ1-5; TRBD1 matches at 10 bases. The CDR3 is 18 residues long. V lost 5 bases, J lost 0 bases, and 10 bases stayed unmatched. Germline CDR1 reads LNHNV; CDR2 reads YYDKDF (reference sequence).

This sequence joins TRBV6-6 and TRBJ2-1, with 7 bases that match TRBD1. With 7 bases clipped from V and 5 bases from J, the junction kept 8 bases outside the gene matches. This CDR3 has 14 amino acids. Germline V lookup: CDR1 MNHNY, CDR2 SVGAGI (reference sequence). CDR3 region: CASKWTGHDNEQFF. CDR3 DNA sequence: TGTGCCAGCAAATGGACAGGCCATGACAATGAGCAGTTCTTC.

The V gene is TRBV30, the J gene TRBJ1-6; D not certain. Trimming shortened V by 4 bases and J by 6 bases, and 13 bases separated the two germline ends. The CDR3 sequence is 14 residues long. The germline V gene encodes CDR1 GTSNPN and CDR2 SVGIG (reference sequence). DNA of the CDR3: TGTGCCTGGAATGACAAACTCCCTAATTCACCCCTCCACTTT. Its protein product is CAWNDKLPNSPLHF.

This rearrangement joins TRBV5-1 to TRBJ2-1, with 7 positions matching TRBD2. V shed 1 base and J 8 bases; nucleotides not matched to a gene: 6. This CDR3 has 14 residues. Per the germline V gene, CDR1 is SGHRS and CDR2 is YFSETQ. The chain's CDR3 is CASSLTTSSHEQFF. The CDR3 coding sequence is TGCGCCAGCAGCTTGACGACTAGCTCACATGAGCAGTTCTTC.

The chain uses TRBV6-4 and TRBJ2-2; D perhaps matches TRBD2 (6 bases). The germline CDR1 and CDR2 sequences are MRHNA and SNTAGT. The CDR3 is 17 residues long. V lost 2 bases and J lost 3, with 16 bases in between. CDR3 sequence: CASSDPLWGVDTGELFF. In DNA, the CDR3 is TGTGCCAGCAGTGACCCATTGTGGGGGGTGGACACCGGGGAGCTGTTTTTT.